The clone carrying this TCR beta chain was detected many times. Antigen specificity is unknown. CDR1 is SQVTM, CDR2 ANQGSEA, per germline. The CDR3 covers 12 residues. The junction had 2 bases not matched to a gene; V was cut back by 6 bases and J by 3 bases. From the 5' RACE reads, TCRdb called clonotypes with MiXCR, one entry per CDR3 protein. Among tens of thousands of distinct CDR3 sequences listed, roughly 4.8% were seen once. This sample is drawn from a study of neurological immune-mediated disorders. Study observations and caveats: According to phylogenetic grouping, one related-CDR3 cluster, a possible signature, contained the repertoires of 18 of 34 multiple sclerosis patients.

Sequencing was performed on PBMCs. The rearrangement links TRBV29-1 to TRBJ1-5; the match to TRBD1 covers 7 bases. The receptor comes from a young man with multiple sclerosis. The CDR3 region has the DNA TGCAGCGTAGGACAGGCCAATCAGCCCCAGCATTTT. Amino acid sequence: CSVGQANQPQHF.